This T cell receptor beta chain was identified during a study of CD8 T cells in Susac syndrome. The ends were cut back, 5 bases at V and 8 bases at J, with 15 bases in the middle. There are 14 residues in the CDR3. Germline CDR1 and CDR2: MNHEY and SMNVEV (reference sequence). After extraction with the RNeasy kit, about 0.45 to 1 ug of the RNA was reverse transcribed using random hexamers. immunoSEQ multiplex PCR amplified TCR beta CDR3 across 54 Vbeta, 13 Jbeta. TCRdb ran MiXCR on the immunoSEQ multiplex PCR reads and lists one entry per CDR3 protein. The profile shows 350,000 to 550,000 distinct CDR3 sequences, around 83% of them singletons. Isolation of CD8+ and CD4+ T cells was performed negatively, whereas enrichment of TEMRA cells was done by FACS.

The rearrangement uses TRBV27 and TRBJ1-4, with TRBD1 as a possible D gene (5 bases). This receptor was taken from a human donor with multiple sclerosis. The sequenced material came from CD8+ T cells from PBMCs. CDR3 sequence (DNA): TGTGCCAGCAGTCCGAGGGGATCTGGGGAAAAACTGTTTTTT. Its translation is CASSPRGSGEKLFF. Full variable domain (remainder filled in from reference TRBV27 and TRBJ1-4): EAQVTQNPRYLITVTGKKLTVTCSQNMNHEYMSWYRQDPGLGLRQIYYSMNVEVTDKGDVPEGYKVSRKEKRNFPLILESPSPNQTSLYFCASSPRGSGEKLFFGSGTQLSVL.